This TCR beta chain was captured by sequencing in a study of blood T cells in healthy people across ages. The study's findings and limits: TCR beta diversity per million T cells fell roughly linearly with age. Estimated diversity, derived from one million T cells, was regarded as an underestimate. A greater number of naive CD4+ cells and higher diversity distinguished long-lived donors from aged donors.

Remarks on this clonotype: As yet, its antigen is unknown.

Sample-barcoded 5' priming and a J-beta primer mix drove a second PCR of about 7 to 11 cycles. TCRdb reanalysed the 5' RACE reads using MiXCR and keeps one entry per CDR3 protein. This table has 550,000 to 700,000 distinct CDR3 sequences, approximately 30% appearing once. Per sample, at least 6 micrograms of total RNA were extracted. V lost 0 bases to trimming and J lost 0 bases, with 9 bases between them. Germline CDR1 SGHAT, CDR2 FQNNGV. The length of the CDR3 is 15 residues. The specimen sequenced was blood. The receptor's source is a woman aged 70-85 years in good health. This sequence joins TRBV11-2 and TRBJ2-7; D is perhaps TRBD1 (6 bases). The CDR3 DNA reads TGTGCCAGCAGCTTAGAACAGGGAAGCTCCTACGAGCAGTACGTC. Its protein is CASSLEQGSSYEQYV.